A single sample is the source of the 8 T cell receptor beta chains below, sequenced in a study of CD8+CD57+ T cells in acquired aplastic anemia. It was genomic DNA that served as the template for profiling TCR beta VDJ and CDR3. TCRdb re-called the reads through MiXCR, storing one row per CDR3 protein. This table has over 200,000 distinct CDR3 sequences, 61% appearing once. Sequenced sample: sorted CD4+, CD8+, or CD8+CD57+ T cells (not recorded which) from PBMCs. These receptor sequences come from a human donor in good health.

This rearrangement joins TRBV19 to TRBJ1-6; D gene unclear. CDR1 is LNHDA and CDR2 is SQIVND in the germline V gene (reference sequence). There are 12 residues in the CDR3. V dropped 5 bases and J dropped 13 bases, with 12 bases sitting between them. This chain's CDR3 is CASSAGNQPLHF. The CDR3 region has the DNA TGTGCCAGTAGTGCGGGCAATCAGCCCCTCCACTTT.

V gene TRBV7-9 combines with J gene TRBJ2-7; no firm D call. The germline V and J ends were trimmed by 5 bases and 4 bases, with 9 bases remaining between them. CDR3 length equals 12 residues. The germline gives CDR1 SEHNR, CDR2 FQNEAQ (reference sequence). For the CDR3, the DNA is TGTGCCAGCAGCCCAACATATTACGAGCAGTACTTC. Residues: CASSPTYYEQYF.

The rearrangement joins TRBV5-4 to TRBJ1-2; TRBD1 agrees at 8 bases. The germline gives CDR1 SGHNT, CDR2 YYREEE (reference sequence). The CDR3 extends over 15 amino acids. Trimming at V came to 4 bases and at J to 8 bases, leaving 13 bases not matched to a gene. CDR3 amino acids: CASSPIARGQEGYTF. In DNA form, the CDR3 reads TGTGCCAGCAGCCCCATAGCCAGGGGGCAGGAAGGCTACACCTTC.

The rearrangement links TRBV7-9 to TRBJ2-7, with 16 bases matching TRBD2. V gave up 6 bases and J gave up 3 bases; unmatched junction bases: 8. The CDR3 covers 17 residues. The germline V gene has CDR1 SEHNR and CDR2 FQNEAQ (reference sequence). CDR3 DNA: TGTGCCAGCAGTGGGCCGGGACTAGCGGGGGGGCTCTACGAGCAGTACTTC. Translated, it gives CASSGPGLAGGLYEQYF.

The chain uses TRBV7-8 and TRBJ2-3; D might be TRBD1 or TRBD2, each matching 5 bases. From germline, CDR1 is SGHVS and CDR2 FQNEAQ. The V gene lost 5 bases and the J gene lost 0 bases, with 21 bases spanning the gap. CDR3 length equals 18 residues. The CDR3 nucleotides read TGTGCCAGCAGCCCGGGCCGGGGCAGCCTAGGGAGCACAGATACGCAGTATTTT. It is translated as CASSPGRGSLGSTDTQYF.

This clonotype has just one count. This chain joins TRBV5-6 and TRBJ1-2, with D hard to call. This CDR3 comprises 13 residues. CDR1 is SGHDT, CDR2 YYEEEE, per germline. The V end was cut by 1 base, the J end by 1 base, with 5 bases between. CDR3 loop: CASSLYGNYGYTF. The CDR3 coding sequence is TGTGCCAGCAGCTTGTACGGTAACTATGGCTACACCTTC.

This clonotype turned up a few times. CDR3 coding DNA: TGCAGTGCTTCCGGGACAGATACCAATCAGCCCCAGCATTTT. Amino acid sequence: CSASGTDTNQPQHF. This chain uses TRBV20-1 with TRBJ1-5; 7 bases line up with TRBD1. Looked up from germline, CDR1 is DFQATT and CDR2 is SNEGSKA (reference sequence). Trimming took 5 bases from V and 3 from J; bases not matched to a gene: 7. CDR3 length: 14 amino acids.

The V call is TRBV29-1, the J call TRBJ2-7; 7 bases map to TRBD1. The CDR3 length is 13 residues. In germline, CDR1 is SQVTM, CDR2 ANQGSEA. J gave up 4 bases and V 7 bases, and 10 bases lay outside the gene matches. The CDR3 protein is CSGIQGHTYEQYF. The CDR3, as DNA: TGCAGCGGCATACAGGGGCATACTTACGAGCAGTACTTC.